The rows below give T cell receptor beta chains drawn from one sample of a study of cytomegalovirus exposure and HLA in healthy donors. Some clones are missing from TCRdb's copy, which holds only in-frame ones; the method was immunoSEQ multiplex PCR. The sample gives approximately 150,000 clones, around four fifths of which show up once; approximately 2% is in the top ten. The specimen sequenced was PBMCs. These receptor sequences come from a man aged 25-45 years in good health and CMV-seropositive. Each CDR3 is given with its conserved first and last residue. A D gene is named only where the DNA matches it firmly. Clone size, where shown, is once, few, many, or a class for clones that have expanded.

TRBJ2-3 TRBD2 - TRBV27 TGTGCCAGCAGTTTATTCCTAGCGGGGGACCTCACAGATACGCAGTATTTT CASSLFLAGDLTDTQYF
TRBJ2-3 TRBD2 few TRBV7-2 TGTGCCAGCAGCCATAGCGGGGGGGCGGGGGATACGCAGTATTTT CASSHSGGAGDTQYF
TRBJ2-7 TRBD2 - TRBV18 TGTGCCAGCTCAACGAAAACCCTGGGGGGGGGAACCTACGAGCAGTACTTC CASSTKTLGGGTYEQYF
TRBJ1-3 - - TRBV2 TGTGCCAGCAGTGTCGGGGCTGGAAACACCATATATTTT CASSVGAGNTIYF
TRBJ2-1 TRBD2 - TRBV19 TGTGCCAGTAGTATAGGAGGCGGGGGGGCCAGTGAGCAGTTCTTC CASSIGGGGASEQFF
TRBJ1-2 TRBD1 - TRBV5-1 TGCGCCAGCAGAACAGGGGTCGTAGATTTTGGCTACACCTTC CASRTGVVDFGYTF
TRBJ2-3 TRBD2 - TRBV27 TGTGCCAGCAGTTTACTTGGGACTAGCGGGGCAGATACGCAGTATTTT CASSLLGTSGADTQYF
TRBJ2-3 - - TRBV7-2 TGTGCCAGCAGCCGAACCTTTGACTCGACGGATACGCAGTATTTT CASSRTFDSTDTQYF
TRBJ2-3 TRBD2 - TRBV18 TGTGCCAGCTCACCGCGGACTAGCGGGGGGAGAGATACGCAGTATTTT CASSPRTSGGRDTQYF
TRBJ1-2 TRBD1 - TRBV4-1 TGCGCCAGCAGCCAAGAACCGTCGACAGGGGAAGGCTATGGCTACACCTTC CASSQEPSTGEGYGYTF
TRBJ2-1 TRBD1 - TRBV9 TGTGCCAGCAGCGTAGGAGGACAGGTGTACAATGAGCAGTTCTTC CASSVGGQVYNEQFF
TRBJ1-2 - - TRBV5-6 TGTGCCAGCAGCCTCGGACAGATCTATGGCTACACCTTC CASSLGQIYGYTF
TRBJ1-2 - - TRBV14 TGTGCCAGCAGCCCCCTGCAGGGCTATGGCTACACCTTC CASSPLQGYGYTF
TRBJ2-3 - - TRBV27 TGTGCCAGCAGTTTACCGGGTCTGAGCACAGATACGCAGTATTTT CASSLPGLSTDTQYF
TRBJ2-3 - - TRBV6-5 TGTGCCAGCAGTAGGGGATCAGGGGCAGATACGCAGTATTTT CASSRGSGADTQYF
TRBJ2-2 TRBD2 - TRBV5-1 TGCGCCAGCAGCTCCCTAGCGGGGAGGGCCGGGGAGCTGTTTTTT CASSSLAGRAGELFF
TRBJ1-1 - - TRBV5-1 TGCGCCAGCAGCCAACGAGGCACTGAAGCTTTCTTT CASSQRGTEAFF
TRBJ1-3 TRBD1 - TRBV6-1 TGTGCCAGCAGTGTCTGGCAGGGGGCTTCTGGAAACACCATATATTTT CASSVWQGASGNTIYF
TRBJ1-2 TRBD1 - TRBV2 TGTGCCAGCAGCGTATACGGGACAGGAAATGGCTACACCTTC CASSVYGTGNGYTF
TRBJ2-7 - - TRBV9 TGTGCCAGCAGCGTTAACTCCGGGAACCCCGATACCTACGAGCAGTACTTC CASSVNSGNPDTYEQYF
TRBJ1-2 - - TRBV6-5 TGTGCCAGCCGGGACTATAACAAAGCTAACTATGGCTACACCTTC CASRDYNKANYGYTF
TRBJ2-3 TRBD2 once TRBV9 TGTGCCAGCAGCGTAGTCGGTGGGGGGGACTACACAGATACGCAGTATTTT CASSVVGGGDYTDTQYF